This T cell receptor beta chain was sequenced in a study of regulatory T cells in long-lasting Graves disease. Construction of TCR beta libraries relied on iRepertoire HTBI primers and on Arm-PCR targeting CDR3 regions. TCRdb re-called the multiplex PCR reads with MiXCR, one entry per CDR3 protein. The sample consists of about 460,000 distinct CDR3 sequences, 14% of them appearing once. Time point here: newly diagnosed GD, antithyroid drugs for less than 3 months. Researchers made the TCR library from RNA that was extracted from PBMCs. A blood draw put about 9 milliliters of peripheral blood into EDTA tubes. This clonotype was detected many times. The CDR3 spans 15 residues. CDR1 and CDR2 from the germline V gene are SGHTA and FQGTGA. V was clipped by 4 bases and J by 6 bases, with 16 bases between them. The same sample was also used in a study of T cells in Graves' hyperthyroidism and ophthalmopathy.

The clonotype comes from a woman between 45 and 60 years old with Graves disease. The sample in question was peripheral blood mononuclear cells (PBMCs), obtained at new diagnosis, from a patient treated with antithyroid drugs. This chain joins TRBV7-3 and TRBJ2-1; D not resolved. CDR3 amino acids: CASSSNLGVGNEQFF. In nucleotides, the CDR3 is TGTGCCAGCAGCTCCAATCTCGGAGTTGGCAATGAGCAGTTCTTC.